The TCR beta chain under discussion was sequenced for a study of blood T cell repertoires in COVID-19 (dated by TCRdb to 2018 to 2021). Context from the whole study: Collaborator samples came from the United States, Italy and Spain and covered acute and convalescent phases of COVID-19. Where available, HLA class I and class II types were obtained from metadata supplied by the sample provider rather than from assay-based typing. A de-identified subject ID, COVID-19 status, age in years and sex were almost always included in the sample metadata. Deeply sampled blood TCRbeta repertoires from subjects exposed to, actively infected with, or recovered from COVID-19 were included in the dataset. The repertoires were made available in a free public database intended to serve as a resource for research on the immune response to SARS-CoV-2. Samples were obtained from the ongoing ImmuneRACE study (first 160 participants) and from 1,000 to 1,500 subjects provided by 6 global collaborators. The material from the prospective study consisted of cDNA or gDNA derived from T cells, B-cell-depleted T cells, or PBMCs. The research as a whole found: How much clinical and demographic metadata was included differed by source and by participant, and the metadata was provided uncurated.

As concerns this clone: It lacks a known antigen. Base qualities are missing; no much larger clone stands one base away.

V trim: 4 bases; J trim: 7 bases; unmatched bases: 11. Sequences KGHDR (CDR1) and SFDVKD (CDR2) are obtained from the germline V gene. The CDR3 runs 16 residues from the cysteine to the phenylalanine. The kept DNA is CDR3 alone, 48 bases in frame from the first base. The immunoSEQ Assay, a bias-controlled multiplex PCR, was used to amplify TCRbeta CDR3 regions from genomic DNA. In the paper's pipeline: Nucleated cell counts per sample were estimated from amplification of reference gene primers within the assay. Sequence reads were collapsed and filtered to measure the absolute abundance of every unique TCRbeta CDR3 rearrangement. For each sample, productive Simpson clonality was calculated as the square root of Simpson's diversity index over productive rearrangements. In TCRdb, the immuneACCESS table is reduced to in-frame sequences with V and J assigned. These tables do not hold every clone; where another copy was compared, an unresolved V gene accounts for under half, and the others remain unexplained. The DNA was the basis for D and trimming; V, J and clone size are from that table. The sample table contains approximately 220,000 clones; only one count was recorded for about 80% of them. The ten largest make up approximately 1.3% of the sample.

Participants in the prospective study were aged 18 to 89 years, lived in 20 to 30 United States geographic areas, and enrolled through a virtual design. In the prospective study, participants were assigned to cohorts based on the clinical history participants reported in a screening survey and a study questionnaire. In the prospective study, mobile phlebotomists collected whole blood, serum and a nasopharyngeal or oropharyngeal swab from each participant. Over a roughly 2-month period, participants in the prospective study had the option of providing additional blood draws and questionnaires. Prospective study blood samples were shipped either frozen or at room temperature before DNA extraction.

The sequence came from a woman aged 40 to 50 with acute COVID-19. The material sequenced was PBMCs or T cells enriched from blood (not recorded which). The V and J genes are TRBV24-1 and TRBJ2-1; TRBD1 fits 8 bases in the junction. This receptor has the CDR3 CATSDPDRGRANEQFF. In nucleotides, the sequence is TGTGCCACCAGTGACCCAGACAGGGGTAGAGCTAATGAGCAGTTCTTC.